A selection of T cell receptor beta chains follows, all from one sample in a study of vaccination and CD4 T cells after COVID-19. TCRdb fed the PCR reads into MiXCR, producing one record per CDR3 protein. This table has about 20,000 distinct CDR3 sequences, less than 65% appearing once. These receptors have no known antigen. Here the sequenced sample was CD4+ T cells from blood, cultured in vitro, taken after SARS-CoV-2 vaccination. These receptor sequences come from a human donor who had recovered from COVID-19. The CDR3 runs from the conserved cysteine through the conserved F or W. The D gene is left open where the match is weak. A row's size may be missing; if present it is once, few, many or a size class.

v_call	j_call	d_call	clone_size	cdr3_nt	cdr3_aa
TRBV5-8	TRBJ1-2	-	-	TGTGCCAGCAGTTATCCTACCGGGACACTCTATGGCTACACCTTC	CASSYPTGTLYGYTF
TRBV7-6	TRBJ2-1	TRBD2	once	TGTGCCAGCAGCTTACGAAACAGCGGGGGAAAGAGCTCCTACAATGAGCAGTTCTTC	CASSLRNSGGKSSYNEQFF
TRBV6-5	TRBJ1-3	-	-	TGTGCCAGCAGTTACTCGGAATCAGGCGGAAACACCATATATTTT	CASSYSESGGNTIYF
TRBV20-1	TRBJ2-1	TRBD2	-	TGCGCGCGGCCCAGCGGGAGGGCAGGTGAGCAGTTCTTC	CARPSGRAGEQFF
TRBV6-1	TRBJ1-1	TRBD1	few	TGTGCCAGCAGCCGGGGGACAGGCGGGGCCGACACTGAAGCTTTCTTT	CASSRGTGGADTEAFF
TRBV5-1	TRBJ1-2	-	-	TGCGCCAGCAGCTTGGGGACAAACTATGGCTACACCTTC	CASSLGTNYGYTF
TRBV20-1	TRBJ1-2	TRBD1	once	TGCAGTGCCTCACTCACAGGGGCAGAAGGCTACACCTTC	CSASLTGAEGYTF
TRBV2	TRBJ2-2	-	-	TGTGCCAGCAGGCAGGGTGGGAACACCGGGGAGCTGTTTTTT	CASRQGGNTGELFF
TRBV5-4	TRBJ2-2	TRBD2	-	TGTGCCAGCAGCCAAAGTGGGACTAGCGCCGGGGAGCTGTTTTTT	CASSQSGTSAGELFF
TRBV10-3	TRBJ1-1	-	-	TGTGCCATCAGTACCAGACAGGCGTTGAACACTGAAGCTTTCTTT	CAISTRQALNTEAFF
TRBV19	TRBJ1-5	TRBD1	few	TGTGCCAGTAGTGGTACCAGAACAGGGGCCGACAATCAGCCCCAGCATTTT	CASSGTRTGADNQPQHF
TRBV20-1	TRBJ2-7	TRBD2	few	TGCAGTGCCCCGGGTGGGGCGGGGGGTTCCTACGAGCAGTACTTC	CSAPGGAGGSYEQYF
TRBV27	TRBJ1-1	-	few	TGTGCCAGCAGTGCCTATACCCCCCAGGGAGGTGAAGCTTTCTTT	CASSAYTPQGGEAFF
TRBV6-5	TRBJ1-2	-	-	TGTGCCAGCAGTTCGGGGGGGCGAGGCTACACCTTC	CASSSGGRGYTF
TRBV28	TRBJ2-3	-	-	TGTGCCAGCAGCTCCCCTCGCGGTAGCACAGATACGCAGTATTTT	CASSSPRGSTDTQYF
TRBV14	TRBJ1-5	TRBD1	few	TGTGCCAGCAGCCGCAGACAGGGCCGGCAGCCCCAGCATTTT	CASSRRQGRQPQHF
TRBV7-9	TRBJ1-1	-	-	TGTGCCAGCAGCTGGGGGGGCGAGAACACTGAAGCTTTCTTT	CASSWGGENTEAFF